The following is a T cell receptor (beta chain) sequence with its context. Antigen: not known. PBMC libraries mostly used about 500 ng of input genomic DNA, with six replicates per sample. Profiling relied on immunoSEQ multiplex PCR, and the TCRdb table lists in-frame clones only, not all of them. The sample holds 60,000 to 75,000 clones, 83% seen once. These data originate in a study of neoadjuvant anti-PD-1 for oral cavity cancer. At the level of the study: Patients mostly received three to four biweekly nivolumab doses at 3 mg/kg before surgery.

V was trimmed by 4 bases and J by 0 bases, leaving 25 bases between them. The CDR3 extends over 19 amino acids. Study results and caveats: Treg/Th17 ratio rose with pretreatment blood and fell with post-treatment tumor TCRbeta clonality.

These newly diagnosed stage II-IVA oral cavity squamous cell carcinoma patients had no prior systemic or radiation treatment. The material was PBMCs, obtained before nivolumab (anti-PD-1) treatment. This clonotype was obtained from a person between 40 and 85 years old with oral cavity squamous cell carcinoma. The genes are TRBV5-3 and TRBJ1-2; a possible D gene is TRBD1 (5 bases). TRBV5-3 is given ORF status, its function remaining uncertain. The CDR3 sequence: CARSVHTGFYYPSNYGYTF. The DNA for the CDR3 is TGTGCCAGAAGCGTCCATACAGGATTCTATTATCCTTCTAACTATGGCTACACCTTC.